This entry lists 5 T cell receptor beta chains sequenced from one sample in a study of CD8 T cells in ankylosing spondylitis (dated by TCRdb to the late 2010s). Libraries were built with 5' RACE. Sequencing was carried out with an Illumina HiSeq 2500. In TCRdb, the public reads were trimmed at Q25 with fastp and aligned with MiXCR, with productive beta chains retained. Identical CDR3 proteins give one entry, which carries the most common genes and DNA. The sample has 400,000 to 450,000 distinct CDR3 sequences on record, about 15% of them singletons. The ten top clones hold about 0.94% of the sample. The paper as a whole reports these results and caveats: Blood from ankylosing spondylitis patients appeared to be characterized by a TCR beta motif made up of several highly homologous amino acid variants.

These TCRs' antigens remain unknown. Material for sequencing was blood, either unsorted or a sorted T cell fraction (not recorded which). These receptors came from a male donor with ankylosing spondylitis.

In its sample, this clonotype was seen a few times. The junction and the germline gene differ at one end; a read error may be behind it. The chain uses TRBV19 and TRBJ2-5; D gene uncertain. Germline V CDR1 and CDR2: LNHDA, SQIVND (reference sequence). This CDR3 region has 13 residues. Written as DNA, the CDR3 is TGTGCCAGTAGTATTCGAGGAAGAGAGGCCCAGTACTTC. It encodes CASSIRGREAQYF.

The V gene is TRBV27, the J gene TRBJ2-2, with 7 bases identical to TRBD1. Germline V lookup: CDR1 MNHEY, CDR2 SMNVEV (reference sequence). The CDR3 runs 16 residues. V lost 3 bases and J lost 5; bases outside the gene matches: 9. CDR3 sequence: CASSLGETGQTGELFF. The CDR3 DNA is TGTGCCAGCAGTTTGGGGGAGACAGGGCAAACCGGGGAGCTGTTTTTT.

CDR3 sequence reads: CATLAGVAGELFF. The CDR3 region has the DNA TGTGCCACACTAGCGGGAGTAGCCGGGGAGCTGTTTTTT. V usage is TRBV10-3 and J usage is TRBJ2-2; 11 bases are shared with TRBD2. CDR1 is ENHRY and CDR2 is SYGVKD in the germline V gene. The CDR3 has 13 residues. With V trimmed by 10 bases and J by 6 bases, 4 bases remained unmatched.

This clonotype was found a few times. The chain employs TRBV5-1 and TRBJ1-2; D unclear. V was shortened by 3 bases and J by 1 base, with 10 bases between the two germline ends. The V gene's germline CDR1 is SGHRS and CDR2 YFSETQ. CDR3 length: 14 amino acids. CDR3 residues: CASSSLTLNYGYTF. Here the CDR3 DNA reads TGCGCCAGCAGCTCACTTACCCTTAACTATGGCTACACCTTC.

J is TRBJ1-3 and V is TRBV7-2; 7 bases align to TRBD1. CDR1 and CDR2 (germline): SGHTA, FQGNSA. Trimming cost V 5 bases and J 4 bases; bases outside gene matches: 5. The CDR3 consists of 14 residues. CDR3 region: CASSPTGLGNTIYF. CDR3 sequence (DNA): TGTGCCAGCAGCCCGACAGGGCTAGGAAACACCATATATTTT.